The table lists the clone carrying this T cell receptor beta chain with a few counts. Here immunoSEQ multiplex PCR was the method, and the copy in TCRdb shows in-frame clones only, minus some. This sample has over 30,000 clones; 77% occur once, and the top ten carry roughly 17%. This entry comes from a study of blood T cell repertoires in COVID-19. Study summary: The United States, Italy and Spain provided the acute and convalescent COVID-19 samples. Nucleic acid was either cDNA or gDNA, and it came from T cells, B-cell-depleted T cells, or PBMCs.

V gave up 4 bases and J gave up 4 bases; unmatched junction bases: 6. The germline V gene encodes CDR1 ENHRY and CDR2 SYGVKD. The CDR3 is made up of 14 amino acids. The sample taken for sequencing was peripheral blood. The receptor comes from a human donor in a cohort sampled during active COVID-19. The rearrangement joins TRBV10-3 to TRBJ1-1; 7 positions agree with TRBD1. The CDR3 here is CAISGTGRSTEAFF. Written as DNA, the CDR3 is TGTGCCATCAGTGGGACAGGTCGTAGCACTGAAGCTTTCTTT.